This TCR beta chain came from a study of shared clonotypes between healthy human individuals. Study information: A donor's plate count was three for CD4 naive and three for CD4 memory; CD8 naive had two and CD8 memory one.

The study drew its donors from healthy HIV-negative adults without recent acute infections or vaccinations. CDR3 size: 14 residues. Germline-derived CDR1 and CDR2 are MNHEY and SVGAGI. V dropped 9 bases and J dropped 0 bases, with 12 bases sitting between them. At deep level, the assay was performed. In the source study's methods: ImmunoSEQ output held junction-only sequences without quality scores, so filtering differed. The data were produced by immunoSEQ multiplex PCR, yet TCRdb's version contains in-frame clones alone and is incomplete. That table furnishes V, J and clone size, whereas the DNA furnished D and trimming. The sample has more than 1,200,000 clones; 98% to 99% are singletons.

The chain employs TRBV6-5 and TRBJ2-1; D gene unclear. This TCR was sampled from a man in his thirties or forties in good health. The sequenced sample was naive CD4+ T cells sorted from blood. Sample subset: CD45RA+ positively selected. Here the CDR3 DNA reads TGTGCCAGTAGTAAGTCGGTCTCCTACAATGAGCAGTTCTTC. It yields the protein CASSKSVSYNEQFF.